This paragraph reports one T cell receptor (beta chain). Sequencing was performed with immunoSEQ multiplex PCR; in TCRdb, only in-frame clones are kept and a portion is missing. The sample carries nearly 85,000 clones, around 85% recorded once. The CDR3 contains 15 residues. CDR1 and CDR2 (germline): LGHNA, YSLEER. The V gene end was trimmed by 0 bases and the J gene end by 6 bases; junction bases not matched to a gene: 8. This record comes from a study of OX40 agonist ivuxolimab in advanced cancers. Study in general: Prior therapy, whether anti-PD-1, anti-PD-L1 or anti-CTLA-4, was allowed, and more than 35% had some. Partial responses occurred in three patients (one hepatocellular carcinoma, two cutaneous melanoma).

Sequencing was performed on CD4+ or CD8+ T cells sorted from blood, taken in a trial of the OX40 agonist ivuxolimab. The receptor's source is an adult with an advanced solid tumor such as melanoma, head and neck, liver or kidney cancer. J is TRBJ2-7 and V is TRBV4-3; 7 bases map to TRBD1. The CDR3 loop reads CASSQDPATGLEQYF. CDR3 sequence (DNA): TGCGCCAGCAGCCAAGATCCTGCGACAGGGCTCGAGCAGTACTTC.